What follows are 18 T cell receptor beta chains derived from one specimen sequenced in a study of shared clonotypes between healthy human individuals. The protocol was immunoSEQ multiplex PCR, while the TCRdb copy is restricted to in-frame clones and leaves out a portion. The sample has around 2,000,000 clones, about 92% seen once. Naive-designated CD8 cells lacked CD45RO, were positively enriched for CCR7, and omitted terminally differentiated effector memory CD45RA+ cells. The sample was naive CD8+ T cells from PBMCs. The receptors shown here come from a young man in good health. Some clones in this sample may be carry-over from other donors' samples.

This chain uses TRBV5-1 with TRBJ2-7, with 11 nucleotides matching TRBD2. The V gene's germline CDR1 is SGHRS and CDR2 YFSETQ. The CDR3 loop spans 17 amino acids. Trimming removed 0 bases from V and 0 bases from J; junction bases left unmatched: 5. The CDR3 nucleotides are TGCGCCAGCAGCTTGGTCGCCACTAGCGGGGGCTCCTACGAGCAGTACTTC. Encoded protein: CASSLVATSGGSYEQYF.

This clone is a singleton in its sample. This rearrangement joins TRBV5-6 to TRBJ2-7; 7 bases fit TRBD2. This CDR3 contains 15 residues. The V gene's germline CDR1 is SGHDT and CDR2 YYEEEE. Germline trimming cut 0 bases from V and 2 bases from J; bases unmatched to any gene: 5. CDR3 bases: TGTGCCAGCAGCTTGGGGGTGCGGGAGACCTACGAGCAGTACTTC. Translation gives CASSLGVRETYEQYF.

The chain has TRBV27 and TRBJ2-7, with D possibly TRBD2 on 6 matching bases. The CDR3 runs to 16 residues. CDR1 and CDR2 (germline): MNHEY, SMNVEV (reference sequence). Trimming took 0 bases from V and 0 from J, leaving 12 bases between them. The CDR3 DNA sequence: TGTGCCAGCAGTTTATCGATCGTCGGGAGCTCCTACGAGCAGTACTTC. It is translated as CASSLSIVGSSYEQYF.

Details on this clone: The sample holds other DNA sequences that translate to the same CDR3. This chain uses TRBV15 with TRBJ1-1; possible D gene TRBD1, 5 bases. Between the trimmed V and J ends, which lost 0 bases and 5 bases, there was a span of 7 bases. The CDR3 covers 13 residues. Germline values: CDR1 LNHNV, CDR2 YYDKDF (reference sequence). The CDR3 bases are TGTGCCACCAGCAGAGATAGGGGAACTGAAGCTTTCTTT. This encodes CATSRDRGTEAFF.

V gene TRBV5-1 combines with J gene TRBJ1-2; TRBD1 agrees at 7 bases. The V segment lost 4 bases and the J segment 2 bases; nucleotides outside the gene matches: 8. This CDR3 region has 15 residues. Per the germline V gene, CDR1 is SGHRS and CDR2 is YFSETQ. CDR3 region: CASSGVQGSNYGYTF. The CDR3 coding sequence is TGCGCCAGCAGCGGAGTACAGGGGTCCAACTATGGCTACACCTTC.

The rearrangement links TRBV28 to TRBJ1-1; D may be TRBD1 (6 bases). CDR1 and CDR2 from the germline V gene are MDHEN and SYDVKM. This CDR3 is 12 amino acids long. Between the trimmed V and J ends, which lost 3 bases and 6 bases, there was a span of 8 bases. The CDR3 DNA is TGTGCCAGCAGTTTTTCAGGGGCTGAAGCTTTCTTT. Translating gives CASSFSGAEAFF. The entire variable domain, with the rest obtained from reference TRBV28 and TRBJ1-1, is as follows: DVKVTQSSRYLVKRTGEKVFLECVQDMDHENMFWYRQDPGLGLRLIYFSYDVKMKEKGDIPEGYSVSREKKERFSLILESASTNQTSMYLCASSFSGAEAFFGQGTRLTVV.

The count of this clone is one. The V and J genes are TRBV6-8 and TRBJ2-1; TRBD1 or TRBD2 may be the D gene (5 bases each). CDR1 MNHGY and CDR2 SAAAGT come from the germline V gene. The CDR3 sequence is 13 residues long. Trimming removed 6 bases from V and 1 base from J, with 7 bases in between. DNA of the CDR3: TGTGCCAGCAGGGGGGAATCCTACAATGAGCAGTTCTTC. It translates to CASRGESYNEQFF.

The V and J genes are TRBV25-1 and TRBJ1-1; no clear D. The CDR3 runs to 13 residues. Trimming took off 0 bases at V and 5 bases at J, with 7 bases between the two ends. The germline V gene encodes CDR1 MGHDK and CDR2 SYGVNS. CDR3 sequence (DNA): TGTGCCAGCAGTGAATATATGAGGACTGAAGCTTTCTTT. It is translated as CASSEYMRTEAFF.

The rearrangement uses TRBV6-6 and TRBJ1-1, with TRBD1 as a possible D gene (5 bases). V dropped 7 bases and J dropped 5 bases, with 17 bases sitting between them. CDR1 and CDR2 from the germline V gene are MNHNY and SVGAGI (reference sequence). This CDR3 is built from 14 residues. The CDR3 region is CASTLGASGTEAFF. The DNA of the CDR3 is TGTGCCAGCACTCTTGGGGCTTCGGGAACTGAAGCTTTCTTT.

This chain links TRBV4-1 with TRBJ1-5, with 7 bases aligning to TRBD1. V was clipped by 0 bases and J by 6 bases; unmatched bases: 5. CDR1 and CDR2 from the germline V gene are MGHRA and YSYEKL. The CDR3 is 15 residues long. CDR3 nucleotide sequence: TGCGCCAGCAGCCAAGATGGGCAGGGGGTTCAGCCCCAGCATTTT. Translated, it gives CASSQDGQGVQPQHF.

This chain joins TRBV29-1 and TRBJ2-7, with D possibly being TRBD2 (6 bases). Trimming cost V 1 base and J 2 bases, with 15 bases left between them. The CDR3 runs 15 residues. Germline values: CDR1 SQVTM, CDR2 ANQGSEA. This chain's CDR3 is CSVEVTGTGAYEQYF. The CDR3 region has the DNA TGCAGCGTTGAAGTAACCGGGACTGGGGCCTACGAGCAGTACTTC.

The chain uses TRBV13 and TRBJ2-1, with D perhaps being TRBD1 or TRBD2 (5 bases each). V lost 4 bases and J 5 bases, leaving 12 bases between the germline ends. The CDR3 is made up of 14 amino acids. Germline V gene lookup returns CDR1 PRHDT and CDR2 FYEKMQ (reference sequence). The CDR3: CASSSRDDNNEQFF. In nucleotides, the CDR3 is TGTGCCAGCAGCTCAAGGGACGACAACAATGAGCAGTTCTTC.

This sequence joins TRBV10-3 and TRBJ2-2, with unresolved D. This CDR3 has 14 amino acids. Trimming removed 3 bases from V and 2 bases from J, with 7 bases in between. Germline V gene data show CDR1 as ENHRY and CDR2 as SYGVKD. The chain's CDR3 is CAISDVPNTGELFF. CDR3 nucleotides: TGTGCCATCAGTGATGTCCCAAACACCGGGGAGCTGTTTTTT.

The CDR3 nucleotides are TGTGCCAGCACCAACAGTGGAGGGGGGGACGAGCAGTACTTC. Its translation is CASTNSGGGDEQYF. The chain has TRBV28 and TRBJ2-7; tentatively, D is TRBD2 (7 bases). The germline V gene has CDR1 MDHEN and CDR2 SYDVKM. Deletions cut 7 bases from V and 5 bases from J, with 18 bases between. The CDR3 sequence is 14 residues long.

The chain couples TRBV10-3 to TRBJ1-2; D is undetermined. The CDR3 is 16 residues long. The germline V gene encodes CDR1 ENHRY and CDR2 SYGVKD. V lost 0 bases to trimming and J lost 2 bases, with 13 bases between them. CDR3 bases: TGTGCCATCAGTGAGTCCGAGGAGGGTTTAAACTATGGCTACACCTTC. The encoded protein is CAISESEEGLNYGYTF.

The chain carries TRBV7-9 and TRBJ2-1; possibly TRBD2 for D (6 bases). Trimming took 4 bases from V and 15 from J, leaving 25 bases between them. Per germline, CDR1 SEHNR and CDR2 FQNEAQ (reference sequence). The CDR3 length is 15 residues. The chain's CDR3 is CASSSLGGPASLLFF. The CDR3 DNA reads TGTGCCAGCAGCTCACTGGGGGGTCCGGCCTCGCTTCTGTTCTTC.

The J gene is TRBJ2-7, the V gene TRBV9, with D tentatively TRBD1 or TRBD2 (5 bases each). V lost 1 base and J lost 7, with 15 bases in between. The V gene's germline CDR1 is SGDLS and CDR2 YYNGEE. The CDR3 length is 14 residues. CDR3: CASSVSGTLGEQYF. The CDR3 DNA reads TGTGCCAGCAGCGTATCTGGGACCCTGGGGGAGCAGTACTTC.

This sequence joins TRBV6-5 and TRBJ2-5; D possibly corresponds to TRBD2 (6 bases). The V gene's germline CDR1 is MNHEY and CDR2 SVGAGI. The CDR3 contains 14 residues. V lost 8 bases to trimming and J lost 0 bases, with 13 bases between them. The DNA for the CDR3 is TGTGCCAGCCTCAAGTGGGGGGACCAAGAGACCCAGTACTTC. Translation gives CASLKWGDQETQYF.